This TCR beta chain was captured in a study of Graves' ophthalmopathy and Graves' hyperthyroidism (dated by TCRdb to the late 2010s). About the full investigation: Peripheral blood was collected before any treatment was given, at the time of initial diagnosis. T-cell repertoires of thyroid tissue and blood were compared in over five hyperthyroidism patients. To explore V-J signatures that distinguish ophthalmopathy from hyperthyroidism, a discovery set of about a hundred patients was enrolled, made up of 40 to 45 with ophthalmopathy and 55 to 65 with stable hyperthyroidism. In total, some 130 blood samples were TCR-sequenced: 40 to 45 ophthalmopathy, some 72 hyperthyroidism and some 17 hyperthyroidism-to-ophthalmopathy patients. The independent validation cohort included about 19 hyperthyroidism patients plus 17 patients who later progressed from hyperthyroidism to ophthalmopathy. Following sampling, methimazole starting at 30 mg daily was administered to hyperthyroidism patients, and high-dose intravenous methylprednisolone was administered to ophthalmopathy patients. The study used signatures of the TCR beta repertoire to tell Graves' ophthalmopathy apart from Graves' hyperthyroidism and to predict which patients would progress to ophthalmopathy. The paper's findings and limits, for the study overall: Most expanded thyroid clonotypes with a frequency above 0.001 also appeared in blood, which suggests that blood repertoires may reflect the immune response in the thyroid. The 13-signature model separated ophthalmopathy from stable hyperthyroidism with about 86% sensitivity and around 81% specificity in cross-validation, and 80%/75% in the test set. Sample size was not predetermined statistically, and investigators were not blinded to group allocation. In validation, the model predicted ophthalmopathy progression with roughly 68% sensitivity and around 72% specificity; more than ten predicted patients were CT-confirmed with GO in a median of around 6 months.

This clonotype was observed at least ten times. Which antigen it targets is not known. No base qualities exist here, and no much larger clone lies one base off it. For repertoire sequencing, the TCR beta CDR3 regions were amplified from RNA transcripts. HTBI primers and the Qiagen OneStep RT-PCR kit were used in a first-round RT-PCR, which was followed by a second-round multiplex PCR, size selection and purification. Sequencing of the libraries was carried out on an Illumina HiSeq2000 in paired-end mode with 100 bp reads. As for how the authors treated the data: SOAPnuke was used to process the reads, throwing out any read that had adapters, had uncalled bases, had a mean Phred below 15, or lacked an exact constant-primer or identifier match. High-quality paired reads were merged with COPE v1.2.5. Each unique nucleotide sequence was treated as a clonotype, and MiTCR v1.1 was used to align the clonotypes to the IMGT TRB V, D and J references. The analysis was limited to V-J combinations with a frequency above 0.0001, which together covered over 98% of repertoires. A TCR clonal expansion and chaos score per V-J combination was defined as the ratio of F50 clonal expansion to chaos observed in the TCRdist matrix. Features were reduced by Welch's t-statistics and random forest to about a dozen V-J combinations, which fed a naive Bayes classifier. Thyroid-blood repertoire similarity was quantified with the Morisita-Horn index. The public reads were run again by TCRdb, first through fastp at Q25 and then through MiXCR, and only productive beta chains were kept. Rows are unified per CDR3 protein, each entry keeping the most common DNA and genes. In this record, the V and J calls reflect TCRdb's handling and not the investigators' own analysis. The sample has 300,000 to 350,000 distinct CDR3 sequences on record, 17% of them singletons. 9% to 15% of the sample is in the top ten clones.

Ophthalmopathy patients had moderately to severely active disease, Clinical Activity Score of at least 3, NOSPECS grade of at least 4, and disease duration under 3 months. Patients with other autoimmune diseases, uncontrolled infections, pregnancy or lactation were excluded from the study. Diagnosis relied on clinical symptoms, serum thyroxine, TRAb, thyroid ultrasound and orbital computed tomography. Ficoll-Paque density gradient centrifugation was used to isolate PBMCs from around 10 ml of fresh peripheral blood. Total RNA was extracted with Trizol reagent and quality-checked on an Agilent 2100 Bioanalyzer. CDR1 and CDR2, looked up from the germline V gene (reference sequence), are SEHNR and FQNEAQ. From cysteine to phenylalanine, the CDR3 is 13 amino acids long. Just the 39-base CDR3 DNA is kept, in frame starting at base 1. V is pruned by 4 bases and J by 6 bases, leaving 5 bases of the junction without a gene match.

The chain was built from TRBV7-9 and TRBJ1-1; TRBD1 matches 7 bases in the middle. Sequencing was carried out using peripheral blood. The sequence derives from an adult man with Graves' ophthalmopathy. The CDR3 protein: CASSSSGTAEAFF. The DNA reads TGTGCCAGCAGCTCCAGTGGGACAGCTGAAGCTTTCTTT.